The 17 T cell receptor beta chains below come from one sample, sequenced in a study of chemoradiotherapy in HPV16-positive cancers. Libraries were prepared by immunoSEQ multiplex PCR; TCRdb keeps only in-frame clonotypes and omits some of them. The sample shows fewer than 450 clones, over 65% of them seen only once. Here the sequenced sample was tumor tissue, taken from a patient who underwent chemoradiotherapy. Every receptor here comes from a human donor with HPV-associated anogenital cancer.

The sample holds a few counts of this clone. The chain links TRBV5-1 to TRBJ2-7; possible D gene TRBD1, 6 bases. This CDR3 has 13 amino acids. Germline V gene lookup returns CDR1 SGHRS and CDR2 YFSETQ. Trimming stripped 0 bases from V and 4 bases from J, with 8 bases between. The DNA for the CDR3 is TGCGCCAGCAGCTTGGACGACAGGTACGAGCAGTACTTC. Translation gives CASSLDDRYEQYF.

The chain's CDR3 is CASSYHSGSRRNEQFF. DNA of the CDR3: TGTGCCAGCAGTTACCATAGCGGGAGCCGGCGCAATGAGCAGTTCTTC. The gene calls are TRBV6-5 and TRBJ2-1, with 9 bases aligning to TRBD2. CDR3 length: 16 amino acids. V lost 2 bases, J lost 6 bases, and 8 bases stayed unmatched. Germline V gene sequence: CDR1 MNHEY, CDR2 SVGAGI.

The chain is built from TRBV7-3 and TRBJ2-1; 8 bases align to TRBD2. The germline CDR1 and CDR2 sequences are SGHTA and FQGTGA. Unmatched junction bases numbered 11, after V lost 5 bases and J lost 5 bases. This CDR3 is 16 amino acids long. CDR3 amino acids: CASSLRPGLVNNEQFF. CDR3 bases: TGTGCCAGCAGCCTGCGCCCGGGACTAGTGAACAATGAGCAGTTCTTC.

J is TRBJ1-5 and V is TRBV28; the D is unclear. V was trimmed by 3 bases and J by 5 bases, leaving 17 bases between them. This CDR3 contains 16 residues. The germline gives CDR1 MDHEN, CDR2 SYDVKM. This CDR3 reads CASSFPGIDIYQPQHF. Written as DNA, the CDR3 is TGTGCCAGCAGTTTCCCGGGGATCGATATTTATCAGCCCCAGCATTTT. Together with reference TRBV28 and TRBJ1-5, the CDR3 gives the full variable domain: DVKVTQSSRYLVKRTGEKVFLECVQDMDHENMFWYRQDPGLGLRLIYFSYDVKMKEKGDIPEGYSVSREKKERFSLILESASTNQTSMYLCASSFPGIDIYQPQHFGDGTRLSIL.

The J gene is TRBJ2-3, the V gene TRBV5-4; weak D call: TRBD1 (6 bases). V shed 4 bases and J shed 6 bases, with 18 bases lying between them. Germline CDR1 is SGHNT and CDR2 is YYREEE (reference sequence). There are 15 residues in the CDR3. The CDR3 region is CASSRGVTGVDTQYF. The CDR3 DNA reads TGTGCCAGCAGCCGTGGGGTGACAGGCGTGGATACGCAGTATTTT. Combining the CDR3 with reference TRBV5-4 and TRBJ2-3 gives the whole variable domain ETGVTQSPTHLIKTRGQQVTLRCSSQSGHNTVSWYQQALGQGPQFIFQYYREEENGRGNFPPRFSGLQFPNYSSELNVNALELDDSALYLCASSRGVTGVDTQYFGPGTRLTVL.

The chain has TRBV27 and TRBJ2-1; D not resolved. CDR1 and CDR2 from the germline V gene are MNHEY and SMNVEV (reference sequence). The CDR3 covers 18 residues. V lost 7 bases to trimming and J lost 3 bases, with 25 bases between them. The chain's CDR3 is CASTSWPPQPLDYNEQFF. As DNA, the CDR3 is TGTGCCAGCACGTCTTGGCCTCCGCAACCCCTGGACTACAATGAGCAGTTCTTC.

This clone came up a few times. The V and J genes are TRBV12-5 and TRBJ1-1, with D hard to call. Germline V gene data show CDR1 as LGHNT and CDR2 as FRNRAP. V gave up 7 bases and J gave up 7 bases, with 13 bases separating them. The CDR3 loop spans 12 amino acids. The CDR3 bases are TGTGCTAGTGCCCTCTCGGAGGTTGAAGCTTTCTTT. Its translation is CASALSEVEAFF.

CDR3 sequence (DNA): TGTGCGATAAGTGAGGGGGGCAGCACTGAAGCTTTCTTT. Its translation: CAISEGGSTEAFF. V gene TRBV6-1 combines with J gene TRBJ1-1; TRBD1 is a possible D gene (6 bases). Per germline, CDR1 MNHNS and CDR2 SASEGT. CDR3 size: 13 residues.

This clone has a handful of counts. This sequence joins TRBV5-4 and TRBJ1-2; tentatively, D is TRBD1 (5 bases). Trimming left V 1 base short and J 4 bases short, with 8 bases between. This CDR3 is 13 amino acids long. Germline loops: CDR1 SGHNT, CDR2 YYREEE (reference sequence). The CDR3 region is CASSLSQAYGYTF. The CDR3 region has the DNA TGTGCCAGCAGCTTGTCACAGGCCTATGGCTACACCTTC.

The V and J genes are TRBV7-9 and TRBJ1-1, with TRBD1 identical over 8 bases. The CDR3 has 17 amino acids. Germline V gene sequence: CDR1 SEHNR, CDR2 FQNEAQ (reference sequence). V was clipped by 5 bases and J by 1 base; unmatched bases: 12. The CDR3: CASSPGGFFGKNTEAFF. CDR3 coding DNA: TGTGCCAGCAGCCCAGGGGGCTTCTTTGGTAAGAACACTGAAGCTTTCTTT.

V usage is TRBV29-1 and J usage is TRBJ1-2; no reliable D call. The CDR3 has 13 amino acids. V lost 3 bases, J lost 0 bases, and 8 bases lay in between. Germline V gene data show CDR1 as SQVTM and CDR2 as ANQGSEA. The CDR3 nucleotides read TGCAGCGTTGACAGGACTACTAACTATGGCTACACCTTC. Protein product: CSVDRTTNYGYTF.

The chain couples TRBV7-9 to TRBJ2-2; 10 bases line up with TRBD2. Germline loops: CDR1 SEHNR, CDR2 FQNEAQ (reference sequence). The V gene end was trimmed by 4 bases and the J gene end by 6 bases; junction bases not matched to a gene: 14. The CDR3 sequence is 18 residues long. The DNA of the CDR3 is TGTGCCAGCAGCTCCAATACCGGGACTAGCGCCACAGCCGGGGAGCTGTTTTTT. Translated, it gives CASSSNTGTSATAGELFF.

The rearrangement uses TRBV20-1 and TRBJ2-7; TRBD1 might be the D (5 bases). Deletions cut 3 bases from V and 3 bases from J, with 6 bases between. Per the germline V gene, CDR1 is DFQATT and CDR2 is SNEGSKA (reference sequence). The CDR3 runs 11 residues. CDR3 sequence: CSARDNYEQYF. CDR3 nucleotide sequence: TGCAGTGCTAGGGACAACTACGAGCAGTACTTC.

The chain links TRBV6-4 to TRBJ2-3; TRBD2 matches at 10 bases. Trimming at V came to 3 bases and at J to 4 bases, leaving 4 bases not matched to a gene. Germline assignment: CDR1 MRHNA and CDR2 SNTAGT. The CDR3 loop spans 15 amino acids. CDR3 loop: CASSEERGGPDTQYF. Written as DNA, the CDR3 is TGTGCCAGCAGTGAAGAGCGGGGGGGCCCAGATACGCAGTATTTT.

By sample share, this clone is hyperexpanded. The rearrangement links TRBV7-3 to TRBJ2-7, with D possibly being TRBD1 (6 bases). Trimming removed 0 bases from V and 4 bases from J, with 13 bases in between. The CDR3 runs 15 residues. Germline V lookup: CDR1 SGHTA, CDR2 FQGTGA. The CDR3 DNA sequence: TGTGCCAGCAGCTTAACGGTACAGGGCCGTTACGAGCAGTACTTC. Its protein is CASSLTVQGRYEQYF.

V gene TRBV7-8 combines with J gene TRBJ2-1; 9 nucleotides align to TRBD2. The V segment lost 4 bases and the J segment 6 bases; nucleotides outside the gene matches: 10. Germline assignment: CDR1 SGHVS and CDR2 FQNEAQ. The CDR3 contains 16 residues. The CDR3 region is CASSYMFGTSTNEQFF. For the CDR3, the DNA is TGTGCCAGCAGCTATATGTTCGGGACTAGCACCAATGAGCAGTTCTTC.

The chain employs TRBV7-9 and TRBJ2-2; D not certain. This CDR3 has 18 amino acids. V lost 2 bases to trimming and J lost 5 bases, with 21 bases between them. Germline CDR1 reads SEHNR; CDR2 reads FQNEAQ (reference sequence). The CDR3 here is CASSLRSPVTTQTGELFF. The CDR3 nucleotides read TGTGCCAGCAGCTTAAGGTCCCCGGTCACAACGCAGACCGGGGAGCTGTTTTTT. Full variable domain (remainder filled in from reference TRBV7-9 and TRBJ2-2): DTGVSQNPRHKITKRGQNVTFRCDPISEHNRLYWYRQTLGQGPEFLTYFQNEAQLEKSRLLSDRFSAERPKGSFSTLEIQRTEQGDSAMYLCASSLRSPVTTQTGELFFGEGSRLTVL.